Presented here are 27 T cell receptor beta chains from one specimen sequenced in a study of T cell repertoires in cytomegalovirus infection. TCRdb itself ran the reads through MiXCR, one entry per CDR3 protein. The table has fewer than 1,000,000 distinct CDR3 sequences, about a third seen once. No antigen is known for these receptors. Sequences were derived from cultured CD8+ T cells from PBMCs, sampled from culture after CMV antigen stimulation. The source is a human donor in good health (CMV status not recorded). Some clones in this sample may be carry-over from other donors' samples.

This sequence joins TRBV12-3 or TRBV12-4 and TRBJ2-3; D gene uncertain. The CDR3 covers 13 residues. Trimming took 7 bases from V and 0 from J, leaving 8 bases between them. CDR3 sequence reads: CASMQFSTDTQYF. CDR3 DNA sequence: TGTGCCAGCATGCAGTTTAGCACAGATACGCAGTATTTT.

In its sample, this clonotype was seen a few times. The chain is built from TRBV6-2 or TRBV6-3 and TRBJ2-7; TRBD1 aligns across 8 bases. CDR1 and CDR2 (germline): MNHEY, SVGEGT. After removal of 10 bases from V and 2 bases from J, the junction contained 7 bases not matched to a gene. The CDR3 sequence is 13 residues long. The CDR3 loop reads CAIQGVTTYEQYV. Written as DNA, the CDR3 is TGTGCCATACAGGGGGTAACAACCTACGAGCAGTACGTC.

This chain uses TRBV6-5 with TRBJ2-7, with TRBD2 as a possible D gene (5 bases). Germline lookup yields CDR1 MNHEY and CDR2 SVGAGI. V shed 2 bases and J shed 6 bases, with 11 bases lying between them. This CDR3 is 13 amino acids long. CDR3 loop: CASSYNAEGEQYF. CDR3 DNA sequence: TGTGCCAGCAGTTACAACGCAGAGGGCGAGCAGTACTTC.

This clonotype showed up many times. The V call is TRBV7-6, the J call TRBJ2-1; D perhaps matches TRBD1 (5 bases). Germline loops: CDR1 SGHVS, CDR2 FNYEAQ. V was trimmed by 2 bases and J by 5 bases, leaving 10 bases between them. CDR3 size: 14 residues. The CDR3 nucleotides read TGTGCCAGCAGCTTAAACGTCAGGGACAATGAGCAGTTCTTC. Protein product: CASSLNVRDNEQFF.

This clonotype was seen a few times. The rearrangement uses TRBV28 and TRBJ2-1, with D possibly matching TRBD2 (5 bases). The V and J ends lost 3 bases and 6 bases respectively, with 21 bases between them. In germline, CDR1 is MDHEN, CDR2 SYDVKM. The length of the CDR3 is 17 residues. CDR3: CASSFRSGRKEVNEQFF. In nucleotides, the CDR3 is TGTGCCAGCAGTTTCCGCTCGGGGAGAAAAGAAGTCAATGAGCAGTTCTTC.

This clonotype was picked up many times. The chain employs TRBV4-3 and TRBJ1-6; tentatively, D is TRBD1 (5 bases). V lost 0 bases to trimming and J lost 6 bases, with 9 bases between them. The CDR3 sequence is 15 residues long. The germline CDR1 and CDR2 sequences are LGHNA and YSLEER. CDR3 sequence (DNA): TGCGCCAGCAGCCAAGATCCGGGGGTTAATTCACCCCTCCACTTT. This encodes CASSQDPGVNSPLHF.

This clonotype was picked up many times. The J gene is TRBJ2-7, the V gene TRBV7-8, with D perhaps TRBD2 (6 bases). The germline CDR1 and CDR2 sequences are SGHVS and FQNEAQ. There are 15 residues in the CDR3. Trimming removed 5 bases from V and 5 bases from J, with 19 bases in between. The CDR3 loop is CASSQGGWDFDEQYF. CDR3 DNA sequence: TGTGCCAGCAGCCAAGGAGGGTGGGATTTCGACGAGCAGTACTTC.

Ten or more counts support this clonotype. The chain couples TRBV7-6 to TRBJ2-1; 7 nucleotides match TRBD1. The CDR3 length is 15 residues. The germline CDR1 and CDR2 sequences are SGHVS and FNYEAQ. The V gene end was trimmed by 0 bases and the J gene end by 8 bases; junction bases not matched to a gene: 7. CDR3 bases: TGTGCCAGCAGCTTAGCGGGGGACAGCTTCTATGAGCAGTTCTTC. Translated, it gives CASSLAGDSFYEQFF.

The chain recombines TRBV14 with TRBJ2-7; possibly TRBD1 for D (6 bases). The germline V gene has CDR1 SGHDN and CDR2 FVKESK. Trimming shortened V by 2 bases and J by 3 bases, and 14 bases separated the two germline ends. The CDR3 is made up of 15 amino acids. CDR3: CASSQYLQGYYEQYF. The CDR3 DNA is TGTGCCAGCAGCCAATATCTGCAGGGGTACTACGAGCAGTACTTC. Variable domain in full (rest from reference TRBV14 and TRBJ2-7): EAGVTQFPSHSVIEKGQTVTLRCDPISGHDNLYWYRRVMGKEIKFLLHFVKESKQDESGMPNNRFLAERTGGTYSTLKVQPAELEDSGVYFCASSQYLQGYYEQYFGPGTRLTVT.

The V gene is TRBV12-3 or TRBV12-4, the J gene TRBJ2-2, with D possibly being TRBD1 (6 bases). The ends were cut back, 7 bases at V and 0 bases at J, with 9 bases in the middle. This CDR3 contains 14 residues. CDR3 in DNA: TGTGCCAGCATTCGGACAGCGAACACCGGGGAGCTGTTTTTT. Translation gives CASIRTANTGELFF.

The chain recombines TRBV29-1 with TRBJ2-7; D is uncertain. The CDR3 has 13 residues. CDR1 and CDR2 (germline): SQVTM, ANQGSEA. Between the trimmed V and J ends, which lost 0 bases and 4 bases, there was a span of 10 bases. CDR3: CSVEDSSGYEQYF. CDR3 DNA: TGCAGCGTTGAAGATTCCTCCGGGTACGAGCAGTACTTC.

Points on this clonotype: One end of the junction varies from germline; a read error may be responsible. The rearrangement uses TRBV6-2 or TRBV6-3 and TRBJ2-1; 13 bases map to TRBD2. Germline V CDR1 and CDR2: MNHEY, SVGEGT. The CDR3 contains 18 residues. The CDR3 loop reads CASSYSTSGGRAYNDQFF. The CDR3, as DNA: TGTGCCAGCAGTTACTCGACTAGCGGGGGGCGAGCCTACAATGATCAGTTCTTC.

This clonotype showed up just a few times. V and J are TRBV7-9 and TRBJ2-5, with 7 bases matching TRBD1. The CDR3 spans 17 residues. Per the germline V gene, CDR1 is SEHNR and CDR2 is FQNEAQ (reference sequence). Trimming cost V 3 bases and J 4 bases; bases outside gene matches: 14. The DNA of the CDR3 is TGTGCCAGCAGCTTGCCCACAGGGGAACGGGTTGGAGAGACCCAGTACTTC. Translating gives CASSLPTGERVGETQYF.

The genes are TRBV5-8 and TRBJ2-5; possible D gene TRBD1, 5 bases. The CDR3 runs 15 residues. V dropped 4 bases and J dropped 2 bases, with 15 bases sitting between them. Germline assignment: CDR1 SGHTS and CDR2 YDEGEE. CDR3 coding DNA: TGTGCCAGCAGCCTTCACCGCAGGGCTCAAGAGACCCAGTACTTC. Its translation: CASSLHRRAQETQYF.

This clonotype was recorded many times. CDR3 nucleotides: TGTGCCAGCAGCTTAGACTTCACCGCCTTACCTAACTATGGCTACACCTTC. The encoded protein is CASSLDFTALPNYGYTF. The chain has TRBV7-8 and TRBJ1-2, with unresolved D. Trimming pared 1 base from V and 0 bases from J, leaving 15 bases between. This CDR3 has 17 residues. The germline CDR1 and CDR2 sequences are SGHVS and FQNEAQ.

This clonotype was observed a handful of times. The chain combines TRBV27 with TRBJ1-6, with D hard to call. CDR1 is MNHEY, CDR2 SMNVEV, per germline (reference sequence). This CDR3 spans 15 amino acids. Trimming removed 3 bases from V and 3 bases from J, with 9 bases in between. The chain's CDR3 is CASSFGDNYNSPLHF. DNA for the CDR3: TGTGCCAGCAGTTTCGGAGACAACTATAATTCACCCCTCCACTTT.

This chain links TRBV20-1 with TRBJ1-1; a possible D gene is TRBD1 (5 bases). Germline CDR1 and CDR2: DFQATT and SNEGSKA (reference sequence). The CDR3 is 15 amino acids. Deletions cut 3 bases from V and 2 bases from J, with 16 bases between. The CDR3 DNA sequence: TGCAGTGCTAGGGATCAGGGTCTGGATAACACTGAAGCTTTCTTT. Its translation: CSARDQGLDNTEAFF.

This rearrangement joins TRBV5-6 to TRBJ1-1; 7 bases fit TRBD1. Germline lookup yields CDR1 SGHDT and CDR2 YYEEEE. V dropped 5 bases and J dropped 1; count of bases not matched to a gene: 5. The CDR3 extends over 14 amino acids. The chain's CDR3 is CASRPDRENTEAFF. The CDR3 DNA reads TGTGCCAGCAGACCCGACAGGGAGAACACTGAAGCTTTCTTT.

The chain combines TRBV7-9 with TRBJ1-2; TRBD1 matches at 7 bases. Germline-derived CDR1 and CDR2 are SEHNR and FQNEAQ (reference sequence). The trim removed 2 bases at V and 2 bases at J, leaving 11 bases unmatched. The CDR3 covers 17 residues. The CDR3 region is CASSLPPRGGYNYGYTF. The CDR3 DNA reads TGTGCCAGCAGCTTACCGCCGCGAGGGGGCTACAACTATGGCTACACCTTC. The full variable domain, in which reference TRBV7-9 and TRBJ1-2 provide the parts outside the CDR3, is DTGVSQNPRHKITKRGQNVTFRCDPISEHNRLYWYRQTLGQGPEFLTYFQNEAQLEKSRLLSDRFSAERPKGSFSTLEIQRTEQGDSAMYLCASSLPPRGGYNYGYTFGSGTRLTVV.

This clonotype was picked up a small number of times. The chain links TRBV6-2 or TRBV6-3 to TRBJ1-5; D remains unclear. Germline V lookup: CDR1 MNHEY, CDR2 SVGEGT. Trimming cost V 2 bases and J 0 bases, with 8 bases left between them. This CDR3 region has 15 residues. The DNA for the CDR3 is TGTGCCAGCAGTTACCTAGAGGATAGCAATCAGCCCCAGCATTTT. Protein: CASSYLEDSNQPQHF.

The V and J genes are TRBV6-2 or TRBV6-3 and TRBJ2-7; D is uncertain. From germline, CDR1 is MNHEY and CDR2 SVGEGT. The CDR3 sequence is 14 residues long. V was shortened by 2 bases and J by 4 bases, with 12 bases between the two germline ends. CDR3 in DNA: TGTGCCAGCAGTTACGTTTACAGCACTTACGAGCAGTACGTC. Translated, it gives CASSYVYSTYEQYV.

This chain links TRBV2 with TRBJ2-1, with 9 bases matching TRBD2. The CDR3 is 18 residues long. The J segment lost 2 bases and the V segment lost 8 bases, leaving 16 bases of the junction unmatched. Per the germline V gene, CDR1 is SNHLY and CDR2 is FYNNEI. The CDR3 DNA sequence: TGTGCCAGCCCGAGACCCCCACCGGGACTAGCTACCTACAATGAGCAGTTCTTC. As protein: CASPRPPPGLATYNEQFF.

This sequence joins TRBV6-6 and TRBJ2-2, with D uncertain. The V and J ends lost 2 bases and 0 bases respectively, with 19 bases between them. Germline V gives CDR1 MNHNY, CDR2 SVGAGI (reference sequence). The CDR3 spans 19 residues. CDR3 coding DNA: TGTGCCAGCAGTTACCTCCCCCCACGGAGCCTATCGAACACCGGGGAGCTGTTTTTT. The encoded protein is CASSYLPPRSLSNTGELFF.

The chain joins TRBV5-8 to TRBJ1-3; TRBD1 aligns across 7 bases. With V trimmed by 0 bases and J by 4 bases, 4 bases remained unmatched. The CDR3 loop spans 15 amino acids. The germline gives CDR1 SGHTS, CDR2 YDEGEE. CDR3 bases: TGTGCCAGCAGCTTGGAAAGGGGGCCAGGAAACACCATATATTTT. It codes for CASSLERGPGNTIYF.

Only a few counts were recorded for this clonotype. CDR3 DNA sequence: TGTGCCAGCAGTCCGGGACGGGAGACCTACGAGCAGTACGTC. It is translated as CASSPGRETYEQYV. The rearrangement links TRBV6-2 or TRBV6-3 to TRBJ2-7, with TRBD2 as a possible D gene (6 bases). Trimming took off 5 bases at V and 2 bases at J, with 13 bases between the two ends. The V gene's germline CDR1 is MNHEY and CDR2 SVGEGT. The CDR3 is made up of 14 amino acids.

V and J are TRBV11-3 and TRBJ2-2; D possibly corresponds to TRBD2 (5 bases). Per the germline V gene, CDR1 is SGHNT and CDR2 is YENEEA. The CDR3 has 15 amino acids. Trimming took off 1 base at V and 3 bases at J, with 9 bases between the two ends. The CDR3 reads CASSLAYGDTGELFF. As DNA, the CDR3 is TGTGCCAGCAGCTTAGCCTACGGGGACACCGGGGAGCTGTTTTTT.

This clonotype came up many times. This rearrangement joins TRBV7-6 to TRBJ2-3; 9 nucleotides agree with TRBD1. The junction had 12 bases not matched to a gene; V was cut back by 5 bases and J by 6 bases. In germline, CDR1 is SGHVS, CDR2 FNYEAQ. The CDR3 sequence is 16 residues long. CDR3: CASSQKDRGQTDTQYF. In DNA form, the CDR3 reads TGTGCCAGCAGCCAGAAGGACAGGGGCCAGACGGATACGCAGTATTTT.